Following are 16 T cell receptor beta chains from one sample sequenced in a study of graft-versus-host responses after intestinal transplantation. TCRdb's copy holds only in-frame clones and misses some; the assay was immunoSEQ multiplex PCR. The repertoire holds 85,000 to 100,000 clones, with around 86% as singletons. The sequences come from PBMCs, collected 255 days after intestinal transplant. The receptors come from a human patient who received an intestinal transplant, so some T cells may come from the graft donor.

This chain links TRBV19 with TRBJ2-2; D not resolved. Germline V gene data show CDR1 as LNHDA and CDR2 as SQIVND (reference sequence). The CDR3 extends over 16 amino acids. The V gene lost 1 base and the J gene lost 0 bases, with 9 bases spanning the gap. CDR3 protein: CASSIVLGANTGELFF. The CDR3 DNA reads TGTGCCAGTAGTATAGTGTTAGGAGCGAACACCGGGGAGCTGTTTTTT. The entire variable domain, with the rest obtained from reference TRBV19 and TRBJ2-2, is as follows: DGGITQSPKYLFRKEGQNVTLSCEQNLNHDAMYWYRQDPGQGLRLIYYSQIVNDFQKGDIAEGYSVSREKKESFPLTVTSAQKNPTAFYLCASSIVLGANTGELFFGEGSRLTVL.

V usage is TRBV6-5 and J usage is TRBJ2-7; 7 nucleotides agree with TRBD2. Germline trimming cut 3 bases from V and 5 bases from J; bases unmatched to any gene: 4. Germline lookup yields CDR1 MNHEY and CDR2 SVGAGI. This CDR3 region has 13 residues. The CDR3: CASSYFRGDEQYF. The CDR3 DNA reads as TGTGCCAGCAGTTATTTTCGGGGGGACGAGCAGTACTTC.

The chain employs TRBV5-4 and TRBJ2-7; the match to TRBD2 covers 12 bases. Germline V gene data show CDR1 as SGHNT and CDR2 as YYREEE (reference sequence). CDR3 length equals 15 residues. The junction had 6 bases not matched to a gene; V was cut back by 3 bases and J by 5 bases. CDR3 nucleotide sequence: TGTGCCAGCAGCTCCTCTAGCGGGAGGGTAAACGAGCAGTACTTC. It specifies CASSSSSGRVNEQYF.

The chain links TRBV19 to TRBJ2-3; D unclear. The CDR3 contains 14 residues. The germline CDR1 and CDR2 sequences are LNHDA and SQIVND (reference sequence). V shed 6 bases and J shed 6 bases, with 16 bases lying between them. DNA of the CDR3: TGTGCCAGTAGGGTCGGCCGCCAATACGATACGCAGTATTTT. Protein sequence: CASRVGRQYDTQYF. Full variable domain (rest looked up from reference TRBV19 and TRBJ2-3): DGGITQSPKYLFRKEGQNVTLSCEQNLNHDAMYWYRQDPGQGLRLIYYSQIVNDFQKGDIAEGYSVSREKKESFPLTVTSAQKNPTAFYLCASRVGRQYDTQYFGPGTRLTVL.

This clone was counted a few times. V gene TRBV9 combines with J gene TRBJ2-2; 7 positions agree with TRBD1. This CDR3 is 15 amino acids long. V lost 0 bases and J lost 9; bases outside the gene matches: 8. CDR1 is SGDLS, CDR2 YYNGEE, per germline. The CDR3 nucleotides are TGTGCCAGCAGCGTAGGACAGGGCAAGACGTGGGAGCTGTTTTTT. Residues: CASSVGQGKTWELFF.

The genes are TRBV28 and TRBJ1-5; D is unresolved. This CDR3 spans 13 amino acids. V dropped 6 bases and J dropped 3 bases, with 9 bases sitting between them. Germline CDR1 reads MDHEN; CDR2 reads SYDVKM. The CDR3 here is CASSPVLNQPQHF. The CDR3 DNA reads as TGTGCCAGCAGCCCTGTTCTCAATCAGCCCCAGCATTTT.

V and J are TRBV7-9 and TRBJ2-5, with TRBD2 matching 8 bases. Germline values: CDR1 SEHNR, CDR2 FQNEAQ (reference sequence). This CDR3 contains 16 residues. J gave up 4 bases and V 5 bases, and 12 bases lay outside the gene matches. The CDR3: CASSPSGRAGTETQYF. CDR3 DNA sequence: TGTGCCAGCAGCCCATCCGGGAGGGCCGGAACAGAGACCCAGTACTTC.

CDR3 nucleotides: TGTGCCAGCAGTTTATGGGGCTCTGGGGCCAACGTCCTGACTTTC. Its translation: CASSLWGSGANVLTF. This chain links TRBV28 with TRBJ2-6; D is undetermined. Trimming pared 0 bases from V and 0 bases from J, leaving 3 bases between. There are 15 residues in the CDR3. Germline loops: CDR1 MDHEN, CDR2 SYDVKM. Based on the CDR3 plus reference TRBV28 and TRBJ2-6, the full variable domain is DVKVTQSSRYLVKRTGEKVFLECVQDMDHENMFWYRQDPGLGLRLIYFSYDVKMKEKGDIPEGYSVSREKKERFSLILESASTNQTSMYLCASSLWGSGANVLTFGAGSRLTVL.

The chain joins TRBV7-2 to TRBJ2-5; perhaps TRBD1 as D (5 bases). This CDR3 has 13 residues. In germline, CDR1 is SGHTA, CDR2 FQGNSA. V lost 4 bases to trimming and J lost 2 bases, with 8 bases between them. The chain's CDR3 is CASSSRQQETQYF. The DNA for the CDR3 is TGTGCCAGCAGCTCGCGACAGCAAGAGACCCAGTACTTC. The full variable domain, completed using reference TRBV7-2 and TRBJ2-5, is GAGVSQSPSNKVTEKGKDVELRCDPISGHTALYWYRQSLGQGLEFLIYFQGNSAPDKSGLPSDRFSAERTGGSVSTLTIQRTQQEDSAVYLCASSSRQQETQYFGPGTRLLVL.

This chain uses TRBV5-1 with TRBJ1-3; no firm D call. Trimming left V 3 bases short and J 0 bases short, with 10 bases between. The CDR3 has 15 residues. Germline lookup yields CDR1 SGHRS and CDR2 YFSETQ. CDR3 sequence (DNA): TGCGCCAGCAGCTCGACACCGAGCTCTGGAAACACCATATATTTT. Encoded protein: CASSSTPSSGNTIYF.

V usage is TRBV2 and J usage is TRBJ2-1, with 9 bases matching TRBD1. Losses at the gene ends were 5 bases for V and 6 bases for J; bases not matched to a gene: 8. Germline V gene data show CDR1 as SNHLY and CDR2 as FYNNEI. CDR3 length equals 15 residues. CDR3 sequence: CASSHRDREVNEQFF. The DNA for the CDR3 is TGTGCCAGCAGTCACCGGGACAGGGAGGTCAATGAGCAGTTCTTC.

Only one count was recorded for this clone. The chain couples TRBV9 to TRBJ2-1, with D perhaps matching TRBD1 (6 bases). Germline V gene sequence: CDR1 SGDLS, CDR2 YYNGEE. There are 15 residues in the CDR3. V was pared by 3 bases and J by 8 bases, with 18 bases between. CDR3 sequence reads: CASSEGHLGSYEQFF. As DNA, the CDR3 is TGTGCCAGCAGCGAGGGACACCTCGGTAGCTATGAGCAGTTCTTC.

The chain links TRBV5-1 to TRBJ1-1; 8 bases align to TRBD1. The CDR3 is 17 residues long. Germline trimming cut 2 bases from V and 1 base from J; bases unmatched to any gene: 10. Per the germline V gene, CDR1 is SGHRS and CDR2 is YFSETQ. The chain's CDR3 is CASSFIGDRTENTEAFF. Written as DNA, the CDR3 is TGCGCCAGCAGCTTTATAGGGGACAGGACGGAGAACACTGAAGCTTTCTTT.

The chain has TRBV5-1 and TRBJ1-1; D unclear. The germline V gene encodes CDR1 SGHRS and CDR2 YFSETQ. The CDR3 contains 14 residues. The V and J ends lost 0 bases and 7 bases respectively, with 13 bases between them. CDR3 residues: CASSLGVGQSEAFF. DNA for the CDR3: TGCGCCAGCAGCTTGGGGGTCGGGCAGAGTGAAGCTTTCTTT.

The chain is built from TRBV11-2 and TRBJ2-3, with D unresolved. CDR1 SGHAT and CDR2 FQNNGV come from the germline V gene. Trimming took 0 bases from V and 1 from J, leaving 8 bases between them. CDR3 length equals 15 residues. In nucleotides, the CDR3 is TGTGCCAGCAGCTTAGATGACTCTGGCACAGATACGCAGTATTTT. Encoded protein: CASSLDDSGTDTQYF.

V usage is TRBV6-5 and J usage is TRBJ2-7; TRBD2 agrees at 9 bases. With V trimmed by 6 bases and J by 3 bases, 6 bases remained unmatched. The CDR3 totals 14 residues. Germline V lookup: CDR1 MNHEY, CDR2 SVGAGI. The CDR3 here is CASSVSGGDYEQYF. The CDR3, as DNA: TGTGCCAGCAGCGTTAGCGGGGGTGACTACGAGCAGTACTTC.